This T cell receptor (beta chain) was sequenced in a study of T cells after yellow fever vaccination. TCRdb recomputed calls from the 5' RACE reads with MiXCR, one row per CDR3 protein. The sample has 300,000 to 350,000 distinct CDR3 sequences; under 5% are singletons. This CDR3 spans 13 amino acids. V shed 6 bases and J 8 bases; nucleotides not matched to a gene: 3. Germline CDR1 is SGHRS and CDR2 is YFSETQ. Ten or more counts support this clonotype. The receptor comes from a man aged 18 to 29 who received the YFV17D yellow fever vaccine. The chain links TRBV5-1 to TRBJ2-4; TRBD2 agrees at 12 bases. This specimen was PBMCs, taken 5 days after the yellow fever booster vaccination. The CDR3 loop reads CASTRLAGDIQYF. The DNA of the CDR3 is TGCGCCAGCACCCGACTAGCGGGAGACATTCAGTACTTC.